Listed here is a single TCR beta chain. This CDR3 contains 15 residues. With V trimmed by 4 bases and J by 4 bases, 2 bases remained unmatched. Germline CDR1 is SGDLS and CDR2 is YYNGEE. This sample was included in a study of blood T cell repertoires in COVID-19. Study in general: Some COVID-19 samples were acute and others convalescent; all came from the United States, Italy and Spain.

Method: immunoSEQ multiplex PCR; TCRdb's copy keeps in-frame clones and lacks some. The sample contains approximately 120,000 clones, 75% to 90% of which appear only once. Sequencing input: peripheral blood. The rearrangement links TRBV9 to TRBJ2-1; 13 nucleotides line up with TRBD2. This TCR was recovered from a woman aged 80 or older with COVID-19, enrolled during active disease. Here the CDR3 DNA reads TGTGCCAGCAGCCTACTAGCGGGAGGGTACAATGAGCAGTTCTTC. Translated, it gives CASSLLAGGYNEQFF.